The following is a T cell receptor beta chain sequence with its context. Its antigen is still unknown. No base-level quality is on record; no much larger clone is a single base apart. The library was built by means of 5' RACE. The reads were generated on an Illumina HiSeq 2500. A second PCR of roughly 7 to 11 cycles was performed with a sample-barcoded 5' primer and a J-beta primer mix. A unique molecular identifier was introduced onto each TCR beta cDNA molecule by a template-switch 5' adaptor carrying 12 random nucleotides. Each sample yielded at least 2.5 million CDR3-containing paired-end reads. First-strand cDNA synthesis was performed from all RNA using the Mint cDNA synthesis kit, with priming by a TRBC-specific oligonucleotide. After uracil-DNA glycosylase treatment, a first 18-cycle PCR used universal primers M1SS and BC2_uni_R on all cDNA. As for the original processing: For normalization, 1 million high-quality reads, each with a distinct molecular identifier, were randomly selected from each sample. Reads sharing molecular identifiers were discarded rather than binned into consensus sequences. MiTCR, run with a Q25 quality threshold and the strictest error-elimination algorithm, handled CDR3 identification, clonotype clustering and error correction. Lower-bound total TCR beta diversity was estimated with a nonparametric unseen species model using Euler transformation. TCRdb reanalyzed the raw reads on its own, using fastp at Q25 for trimming and MiXCR for clone calling, and kept in-frame beta chains. Here each entry gathers all rows of one CDR3 protein and keeps the most common genes and DNA. The V and J calls were determined by TCRdb, not by the authors. The sample includes about 640,000 distinct CDR3 sequences, with 45% to 65% observed a single time. The top ten hold around 37% of the sample.

V and J are trimmed by 6 bases and 3 bases, and the gene matches miss 6 bases of the junction. CDR1 is given as SNHLY and CDR2 as FYNNEI, both from the germline V gene. From the cysteine through the phenylalanine, the CDR3 covers 14 amino acids. Only the CDR3 DNA stays, 42 bases, in frame from base 1. This record comes from a study of blood T cells in healthy people across ages (dated by TCRdb to the mid-2010s). Notes on the research overall: In model experiments, template switching captured about one uniquely barcoded TCR beta cDNA molecule for every two T cells. To track age-related changes in TCR beta repertoire diversity, the study relied on deep sequencing normalized with unique cDNA molecular identifiers. The donors were split into four age groups: young (average 16 years), middle-aged (39), aged (roughly 68) and long-lived (approximately 89). Donors of different ages were randomly distributed across sequencing lanes to avoid experimental bias. The study analyzed two additional independent replicas of 1 million unique cDNA reads from the same blood draw for two donors, one aged 18 to 30 and one aged 80 or older.

Points the paper makes about the study in general: The percentage of naive T cells measured by flow cytometry correlated strongly with observed TCR beta diversity. As age increased, observed TCR beta diversity per million T cells dropped in a roughly linear way, and a significant reduction was already evident by age around 41. Estimates of total diversity based on one million sequenced T cells were considered lower bounds and underestimates. Donor CMV infection status was unknown, potentially confounding age-related changes in expanded clonotypes. The long-lived group showed more naive CD4+ T cells, fewer expanded clones and increased TCR diversity than the aged group, suggesting age selection. Conclusive comparison of naive and antigen-experienced compartments was prevented by the profiling of bulk unsorted PBMCs.

The donors were a few dozen Caucasian individuals from Russia, aged roughly 6 to 100 years, who were systemically healthy. About 10 milliliters of peripheral blood were drawn from each donor into EDTA-treated Vacutainer tubes. Ficoll-Paque density-gradient centrifugation was used to isolate PBMCs, with at least 6 million per sample. Trizol reagent was used to extract total RNA from the PBMCs, yielding at least 6 micrograms per sample. For every donor, an aliquot of PBMCs went through flow cytometry to measure the percentages of naive CD45RAhigh/CD27high T cells. The receptor was isolated from a man in his sixties in good health. The chain links TRBV2 with TRBJ1-2, with 8 central nucleotides matching TRBD1. The sample was blood. The CDR3 region: CASRGTGPYYGYTF. The DNA sequence follows: TGTGCCAGCAGGGGGACAGGACCCTACTATGGCTACACCTTC. Reference TRBV2 and TRBJ1-2 proteins supply the regions before and after the CDR3; the full variable domain is: EPEVTQTPSHQVTQMGQEVILRCVPISNHLYFYWYRQILGQKVEFLVSFYNNEISEKSEIFDDQFSVERPDGSNFTLKIRSTKLEDSAMYFCASRGTGPYYGYTFGSGTRLTVV.